A selection of T cell receptor beta chains follows, all from one sample in a study of neoadjuvant anti-PD-1 for oral cavity cancer. The data were produced by immunoSEQ multiplex PCR, yet TCRdb's version contains in-frame clones alone and is incomplete. The sample records 14,000 to 15,000 clones, roughly two thirds being singletons. Sequenced material: PBMCs, taken before nivolumab (anti-PD-1) treatment. The origin of the receptors is a person aged 35-79 years with oral cavity squamous cell carcinoma. Both conserved end residues are part of each CDR3. The order of the fields is clone size, V gene, D gene, J gene, CDR3 DNA, CDR3 protein. A D gene is named only where the DNA matches it firmly. Clone size appears in some rows only: once, few, many, or a class for an expanded clone.

abundance: NA
v_gene: TRBV7-2
d_gene: NA
j_gene: TRBJ1-4
CDR3nt: TGTGCCAGCAGCCCCACGAACCAGGCGACCAATAATGAAAAACTGTTTTTT
CDR3aa: CASSPTNQATNNEKLFF

abundance: NA
v_gene: TRBV27
d_gene: NA
j_gene: TRBJ2-7
CDR3nt: TGTGCCAGCAGTTCCACAAGAGCCTACGAGCAGTACTTC
CDR3aa: CASSSTRAYEQYF

abundance: few
v_gene: TRBV4-1
d_gene: NA
j_gene: TRBJ1-3
CDR3nt: TGCGCCAGCAGCCAAGAACGGTGGGAGAGGGACTCTGGAAACACCATATATTTT
CDR3aa: CASSQERWERDSGNTIYF

abundance: NA
v_gene: TRBV11-1
d_gene: TRBD2
j_gene: TRBJ2-2
CDR3nt: TGTGCCAGCAGCTTATCCTCCAGCGGGGGACCTCAGAGCGGGGAGCTGTTTTTT
CDR3aa: CASSLSSSGGPQSGELFF

abundance: NA
v_gene: TRBV13
d_gene: TRBD1
j_gene: TRBJ2-7
CDR3nt: TGTGCCAGCAGCTCTCCAGGGACAGGCTACGAGCAGTACTTC
CDR3aa: CASSSPGTGYEQYF

abundance: NA
v_gene: TRBV2
d_gene: NA
j_gene: TRBJ1-5
CDR3nt: TGTGCCAGCAGTGATTCCGGGGGCGGTCAGCCCCAGCATTTT
CDR3aa: CASSDSGGGQPQHF

abundance: NA
v_gene: TRBV25-1
d_gene: NA
j_gene: TRBJ1-5
CDR3nt: TGTGCCAGCATAGACAGGTGGGGCCAGCCCCAGCATTTT
CDR3aa: CASIDRWGQPQHF

abundance: NA
v_gene: TRBV30
d_gene: NA
j_gene: TRBJ1-2
CDR3nt: TGTGCCTGGACTGCTCGATATGGCTACACCTTC
CDR3aa: CAWTARYGYTF

abundance: NA
v_gene: TRBV7-2
d_gene: TRBD1
j_gene: TRBJ1-5
CDR3nt: TGTGCCAGCAGCTTACGACAGGGTCATCAGCCCCAGCATTTT
CDR3aa: CASSLRQGHQPQHF

abundance: once
v_gene: TRBV6-6
d_gene: NA
j_gene: TRBJ2-5
CDR3nt: TGTGCCAGCAGTTACGGGGAGACCCAGTACTTC
CDR3aa: CASSYGETQYF

abundance: NA
v_gene: TRBV4-1
d_gene: TRBD2
j_gene: TRBJ2-1
CDR3nt: TGCGCCAGCAGCCGCCTAGCGGGGACGCTTTACAATGAGCAGTTCTTC
CDR3aa: CASSRLAGTLYNEQFF

abundance: NA
v_gene: TRBV6-1
d_gene: NA
j_gene: TRBJ1-2
CDR3nt: TGTGCCAGCAGCCCCGAGTGGGTATACTATGGCTACACCTTC
CDR3aa: CASSPEWVYYGYTF

abundance: NA
v_gene: TRBV28
d_gene: NA
j_gene: TRBJ2-3
CDR3nt: TGTGCCAGCAGTTTCCCCCCCACGGGAACCTTCAGCACAGATACGCAGTATTTT
CDR3aa: CASSFPPTGTFSTDTQYF

abundance: NA
v_gene: TRBV9
d_gene: NA
j_gene: TRBJ2-3
CDR3nt: TGTGCCAGCAGCGTAGCTGGCCACCGGGGAGTGGATACGCAGTATTTT
CDR3aa: CASSVAGHRGVDTQYF

abundance: NA
v_gene: TRBV30
d_gene: NA
j_gene: TRBJ1-2
CDR3nt: TGTGCCTGGAGTGACCGTGGACCGGTCCCCTATGGCTACACCTTC
CDR3aa: CAWSDRGPVPYGYTF

abundance: NA
v_gene: TRBV6-5
d_gene: NA
j_gene: TRBJ2-5
CDR3nt: TGTGCCAGCAGTTCATACGCAGAGACGGAGACCCAGTACTTC
CDR3aa: CASSSYAETETQYF

abundance: NA
v_gene: TRBV15
d_gene: NA
j_gene: TRBJ2-6
CDR3nt: TGTGCCACCAGCAGGAGGGGAGGCTCTGGGGCCAACGTCCTGACTTTC
CDR3aa: CATSRRGGSGANVLTF

abundance: few
v_gene: TRBV2
d_gene: NA
j_gene: TRBJ2-7
CDR3nt: TGTGCCAGCAGGAAACAGGGTTCCTACGAGCAGTACTTC
CDR3aa: CASRKQGSYEQYF

abundance: once
v_gene: TRBV5-1
d_gene: TRBD1
j_gene: TRBJ2-1
CDR3nt: TGCGCCAGCAGCTCGAGGGGGCACAATGAGCAGTTCTTC
CDR3aa: CASSSRGHNEQFF

abundance: few
v_gene: TRBV5-1
d_gene: TRBD1
j_gene: TRBJ2-5
CDR3nt: TGCGCCAGCAGCAACGGGACAGGGGGAGAGACCCAGTACTTC
CDR3aa: CASSNGTGGETQYF

abundance: once
v_gene: TRBV4-1
d_gene: NA
j_gene: TRBJ2-1
CDR3nt: TGCGCCAGCAGCCTTCTCGGGGCTTGGGATGAGCAGTTCTTC
CDR3aa: CASSLLGAWDEQFF

abundance: few
v_gene: TRBV13
d_gene: TRBD1
j_gene: TRBJ1-1
CDR3nt: TGTGCCAGCCAGGGACAGCTAAACACTGAAGCTTTCTTT
CDR3aa: CASQGQLNTEAFF

abundance: NA
v_gene: TRBV2
d_gene: NA
j_gene: TRBJ2-6
CDR3nt: TGTGCCAGCAGTGGGATGACTGGGGCCAACGTCCTGACTTTC
CDR3aa: CASSGMTGANVLTF

abundance: few
v_gene: TRBV12-5
d_gene: NA
j_gene: TRBJ1-1
CDR3nt: TGTGCTAGTGGTTTAGACGGCCTGGGAGCTTTCTTT
CDR3aa: CASGLDGLGAFF

abundance: few
v_gene: TRBV20-1
d_gene: NA
j_gene: TRBJ2-5
CDR3nt: TGCAGTACCAAAAGCCCACCTCAGTACTTC
CDR3aa: CSTKSPPQYF

abundance: NA
v_gene: TRBV6-5
d_gene: NA
j_gene: TRBJ2-1
CDR3nt: TGTGCCAGCAGTTACGGTCCAGGCCCCTACAATGAGCAGTTCTTC
CDR3aa: CASSYGPGPYNEQFF

abundance: NA
v_gene: TRBV5-4
d_gene: TRBD2
j_gene: TRBJ2-5
CDR3nt: TGTGCCAGCAGCTCACCCGGGGGGGCCGGGGAGACCCAGTACTTC
CDR3aa: CASSSPGGAGETQYF

abundance: NA
v_gene: TRBV7-9
d_gene: NA
j_gene: TRBJ2-5
CDR3nt: TGTGCCAGCAGCCTCGGACGGGGTATATGGACCCAGTACTTC
CDR3aa: CASSLGRGIWTQYF